This T cell receptor (beta chain) was profiled in a study of blood T cells in healthy people across ages. Study results and caveats: Estimates of diversity drawn from one million T cells were considered underestimates. Greater diversity and more naive CD4+ cells were seen in long-lived donors than in aged donors. With age, beta diversity per million T cells declined roughly linearly, significantly by 30 to 40.

With 4 bases clipped from V and 4 bases from J, the junction kept 7 bases outside the gene matches. This CDR3 comprises 16 residues. CDR1 is SGHVS, CDR2 FQNEAQ, per germline. This clonotype was seen a few times. Its antigen is undetermined. The second PCR ran about 6 to 11 cycles with a sample-barcoded 5' primer and J-beta primers. Carrying 12 random nucleotides, a template-switch adaptor labeled each individual cDNA molecule. Each CDR3 protein gets one entry after TCRdb re-called the 5' RACE reads with MiXCR. The profile shows roughly 680,000 distinct CDR3 sequences, 52% of them singletons. This TCR was sampled from a woman older than 75 in good health. V usage is TRBV7-8 and J usage is TRBJ2-1; 10 bases agree with TRBD1. Source material: blood. CDR3 amino acids: CASSSRQGANYNEQFF. The CDR3 DNA reads as TGTGCCAGCAGCTCCAGACAGGGGGCTAATTACAATGAGCAGTTCTTC.